Below are 16 T cell receptor beta chains sequenced from a single sample in a study of T cell changes during pregnancy in multiple sclerosis. TCRdb's table, derived via immunoSEQ multiplex PCR, lists solely in-frame clones and lacks some. The sample has 20,000 to 30,000 clones, roughly 87% seen once. The sequencing used CD8+ T cells from peripheral blood mononuclear cells, collected in the second trimester of pregnancy. The receptors shown here come from a female donor with multiple sclerosis, enrolled in a pregnancy study.

This clone has more than one count but fewer than ten. V gene TRBV20-1 combines with J gene TRBJ1-1, with D perhaps TRBD1 (6 bases). Germline V gene lookup returns CDR1 DFQATT and CDR2 SNEGSKA (reference sequence). This CDR3 has 9 amino acids. Here the CDR3 DNA reads TGCAGCGGACAGTCGCCAGCTTTCTTT. Residues: CSGQSPAFF.

The J gene is TRBJ2-3, the V gene TRBV4-2, with 9 bases aligning to TRBD1. Germline V gene sequence: CDR1 LGHNA, CDR2 YNFKEQ. With V trimmed by 2 bases and J by 1 base, 7 bases remained unmatched. This CDR3 spans 17 amino acids. The CDR3, as DNA: TGTGCCAGCAGCCAAAACGGACGGGACAGGGGCACAGATACGCAGTATTTT. Protein sequence: CASSQNGRDRGTDTQYF.

The rearrangement links TRBV18 to TRBJ2-4; D gene unclear. The V gene lost 2 bases and the J gene lost 0 bases, with 11 bases spanning the gap. Germline CDR1 reads KGHSH; CDR2 reads LQKENI. The CDR3 is made up of 16 amino acids. This chain's CDR3 is CASSPGPYLAKNIQYF. As DNA, the CDR3 is TGTGCCAGCTCACCAGGGCCCTACCTAGCCAAAAACATTCAGTACTTC.

This chain joins TRBV7-9 and TRBJ2-7; TRBD2 agrees at 9 bases. Germline values: CDR1 SEHNR, CDR2 FQNEAQ (reference sequence). The CDR3 is made up of 15 amino acids. V was pared by 5 bases and J by 2 bases, with 7 bases of the junction left unmatched. CDR3 sequence reads: CASSQDAGGPYEQYF. The DNA of the CDR3 is TGTGCCAGCAGCCAAGATGCGGGAGGGCCCTACGAGCAGTACTTC.

This chain uses TRBV14 with TRBJ2-7; possible D gene TRBD2, 6 bases. Trimming cost V 1 base and J 0 bases, with 10 bases left between them. Germline CDR1 reads SGHDN; CDR2 reads FVKESK. The CDR3 consists of 15 residues. CDR3 amino acids: CASSQVASASYEQYF. The DNA for the CDR3 is TGTGCCAGCAGCCAAGTGGCTAGCGCCTCCTACGAGCAGTACTTC.

V is TRBV7-8 and J is TRBJ2-1; 14 bases line up with TRBD2. This CDR3 is built from 15 residues. The V and J ends lost 4 bases and 8 bases, in that order; junction bases with no gene match: 4. Germline V lookup: CDR1 SGHVS, CDR2 FQNEAQ. For the CDR3, the DNA is TGTGCCAGCAGCTCCGGGACTAGCGGGAGTGATGAGCAGTTCTTC. Translation gives CASSSGTSGSDEQFF. Looking up the rest from reference TRBV7-8 and TRBJ2-1 gives the full variable domain: GAGVSQSPRYKVAKRGQDVALRCDPISGHVSLFWYQQALGQGPEFLTYFQNEAQLDKSGLPSDRFFAERPEGSVSTLKIQRTQQEDSAVYLCASSSGTSGSDEQFFGPGTRLTVL.

The chain joins TRBV30 to TRBJ2-3; D ambiguous. The CDR3 totals 15 residues. Germline CDR1 reads GTSNPN; CDR2 reads SVGIG (reference sequence). Trimming took 5 bases from V and 4 from J, leaving 19 bases between them. CDR3 sequence: CAWVALVEIPDTQYF. DNA of the CDR3: TGTGCCTGGGTAGCCCTCGTTGAGATCCCAGATACGCAGTATTTT.

V is TRBV19 and J is TRBJ2-5, with 12 bases matching TRBD2. Trimming cost V 1 base and J 13 bases; bases outside gene matches: 13. The CDR3 has 16 amino acids. Germline CDR1 and CDR2: LNHDA and SQIVND (reference sequence). CDR3 sequence: CASSIGFGASGRATYF. The CDR3 DNA follows: TGTGCCAGTAGTATAGGATTCGGCGCTAGCGGGAGGGCTACGTACTTC.

The chain combines TRBV7-9 with TRBJ2-2; D is ambiguous. The CDR3 contains 14 residues. The V end lost 3 bases, the J end lost 5 bases, and 10 bases lay between the germline ends. Germline V gene sequence: CDR1 SEHNR, CDR2 FQNEAQ (reference sequence). CDR3 nucleotides: TGTGCCAGCAGCTTGGTACAGTCAACCGGGGAGCTGTTTTTT. Translation: CASSLVQSTGELFF. The variable domain in full, completed from reference TRBV7-9 and TRBJ2-2, reads DTGVSQNPRHKITKRGQNVTFRCDPISEHNRLYWYRQTLGQGPEFLTYFQNEAQLEKSRLLSDRFSAERPKGSFSTLEIQRTEQGDSAMYLCASSLVQSTGELFFGEGSRLTVL.

The chain is built from TRBV27 and TRBJ1-1, with D hard to call. CDR1 MNHEY and CDR2 SMNVEV come from the germline V gene (reference sequence). Trimming cost V 5 bases and J 3 bases, with 13 bases left between them. This CDR3 has 14 residues. The CDR3 is CASSTVREDTEAFF. CDR3 sequence (DNA): TGTGCCAGCAGTACTGTGAGGGAGGACACTGAAGCTTTCTTT.

The chain is built from TRBV7-9 and TRBJ2-2, with D perhaps TRBD1 (7 bases). CDR3 length: 11 amino acids. Trimming removed 11 bases at V and 6 bases at J, with 10 bases between. Germline V gene lookup returns CDR1 SEHNR and CDR2 FQNEAQ (reference sequence). CDR3 bases: TGTGCCGGGGGGACAGCCGGGGAGCTGTTTTTT. Residues: CAGGTAGELFF.

V usage is TRBV7-2 and J usage is TRBJ1-1, with D perhaps matching TRBD1 (5 bases). Germline V gene sequence: CDR1 SGHTA, CDR2 FQGNSA. The CDR3 spans 13 residues. The V and J ends lost 5 bases and 5 bases respectively, with 12 bases between them. The chain's CDR3 is CASSRVGGTEAFF. CDR3 sequence (DNA): TGTGCCAGCAGCCGCGTCGGGGGGACTGAAGCTTTCTTT. Variable domain in full (rest from reference TRBV7-2 and TRBJ1-1): GAGVSQSPSNKVTEKGKDVELRCDPISGHTALYWYRQSLGQGLEFLIYFQGNSAPDKSGLPSDRFSAERTGGSVSTLTIQRTQQEDSAVYLCASSRVGGTEAFFGQGTRLTVV.

The V gene is TRBV9, the J gene TRBJ1-4, with D possibly matching TRBD1 (6 bases). Germline V CDR1 and CDR2: SGDLS, YYNGEE. This CDR3 is 15 amino acids long. Trimming took 0 bases from V and 3 from J, leaving 9 bases between them. The chain's CDR3 is CASSVAGGPNEKLFF. In nucleotides, the CDR3 is TGTGCCAGCAGCGTAGCGGGGGGCCCTAATGAAAAACTGTTTTTT.

This clone showed up just a few times. V gene TRBV14 combines with J gene TRBJ2-7; D is perhaps TRBD2 (5 bases). CDR3 size: 14 residues. CDR1 and CDR2 (germline): SGHDN, FVKESK. Trimming cost V 6 bases and J 1 base, with 13 bases left between them. CDR3 residues: CASSQAGLSYEQYF. The CDR3 nucleotides are TGTGCCAGCAGTCAGGCTGGACTTTCCTACGAGCAGTACTTC.

Judged by abundance, this clone is medium-sized (0.01 to 0.1%). V and J are TRBV4-2 and TRBJ2-3; the D gene is possibly TRBD2 (6 bases). The germline V gene has CDR1 LGHNA and CDR2 YNFKEQ. The CDR3 length is 15 residues. Trimming removed 5 bases from V and 1 base from J, with 13 bases in between. The CDR3 protein is CASSSSGEGTDTQYF. In DNA form, the CDR3 reads TGTGCCAGCAGCTCGTCGGGAGAGGGCACAGATACGCAGTATTTT.

CDR3 nucleotide sequence: TGTGCCAGCAGCTGGAGCGGGTCCTCACGTGGCACCGGGGAGCTGTTTTTT. It encodes CASSWSGSSRGTGELFF. The J gene is TRBJ2-2, the V gene TRBV9; a possible D gene is TRBD2 (6 bases). CDR1 and CDR2 (germline): SGDLS, YYNGEE. The CDR3 has 17 residues. Trimming removed 4 bases from V and 4 bases from J, with 20 bases in between. The full variable domain, its missing parts supplied by reference TRBV9 and TRBJ2-2, is DSGVTQTPKHLITATGQRVTLRCSPRSGDLSVYWYQQSLDQGLQFLIQYYNGEERAKGNILERFSAQQFPDLHSELNLSSLELGDSALYFCASSWSGSSRGTGELFFGEGSRLTVL.